One sample yielded the 22 T cell receptor beta chains listed below, sequenced in a study of OX40 agonist ivuxolimab in advanced cancers. Only in-frame clones appear in the TCRdb table, and some are missing; sequencing was by immunoSEQ multiplex PCR. The sample lists under 75,000 clones, 91% occurring once. Sequenced material: CD4+ or CD8+ T cells sorted from blood, taken in a trial of the OX40 agonist ivuxolimab. These receptors all come from an adult with an advanced solid tumor such as melanoma, head and neck, liver or kidney cancer.

CDR3 nucleotide sequence: TGCGCCAGCAGCCAGGCCGGTGGTCATGAGCAGTTCTTC. It is translated as CASSQAGGHEQFF. The V and J genes are TRBV4-3 and TRBJ2-1; no clear D. V gave up 3 bases and J gave up 8 bases, with 11 bases separating them. The CDR3 runs to 13 residues. The germline CDR1 and CDR2 sequences are LGHNA and YSLEER.

This chain links TRBV27 with TRBJ2-1; 10 bases are a match to TRBD2. The CDR3 runs to 14 residues. V gave up 3 bases and J gave up 9 bases; unmatched junction bases: 5. Looked up from germline, CDR1 is MNHEY and CDR2 is SMNVEV (reference sequence). CDR3: CASSFLAGVVEQFF. Written as DNA, the CDR3 is TGTGCCAGCAGTTTCCTAGCGGGAGTGGTTGAGCAGTTCTTC.

The chain uses TRBV21-1 and TRBJ1-2. TRBV21-1 constitutes a pseudogene. This CDR3 is built from 12 residues. DNA for the CDR3: TGTGCCAGCAGCAAAAGACGGGGCGGCTACACCTTC. Its protein is CASSKRRGGYTF.

The chain joins TRBV7-6 to TRBJ2-5; possibly TRBD2 for D (5 bases). V was pared by 2 bases and J by 1 base, with 8 bases between. This CDR3 spans 14 amino acids. Per germline, CDR1 SGHVS and CDR2 FNYEAQ. The CDR3, as DNA: TGTGCCAGCAGCTTACAGGACTCCCAAGAGACCCAGTACTTC. Translation gives CASSLQDSQETQYF.

The chain has TRBV6-5 and TRBJ2-5; 11 bases map to TRBD2. The CDR3 contains 14 residues. J was trimmed by 4 bases and V by 5 bases; bases with no gene match: 3. Germline CDR1 reads MNHEY; CDR2 reads SVGAGI. The CDR3 is CASSTSGSGETQYF. CDR3 in DNA: TGTGCCAGCAGTACTAGCGGGAGCGGAGAGACCCAGTACTTC.

This chain connects TRBV2 to TRBJ2-7; 8 bases match TRBD1. The CDR3 covers 16 residues. The V and J ends lost 6 bases and 1 base, in that order; junction bases with no gene match: 11. Germline V CDR1 and CDR2: SNHLY, FYNNEI. The CDR3 spells CASRGGYGDRSYEQYF. Written as DNA, the CDR3 is TGTGCCAGCAGGGGGGGTTACGGGGACAGGTCCTACGAGCAGTACTTC.

The rearrangement links TRBV11-2 to TRBJ2-3; D gene unclear. The CDR3 contains 10 residues. Trimming stripped 10 bases from V and 1 base from J, with 3 bases between. Germline-derived CDR1 and CDR2 are SGHAT and FQNNGV. CDR3 sequence reads: CAIGTDTQYF. In DNA, the CDR3 is TGTGCCATAGGCACAGATACGCAGTATTTT.

This rearrangement joins TRBV2 to TRBJ2-5; TRBD1 agrees at 8 bases. V was pared by 6 bases and J by 2 bases, with 2 bases of the junction left unmatched. The CDR3 consists of 13 residues. The germline V gene encodes CDR1 SNHLY and CDR2 FYNNEI. The CDR3 nucleotides read TGTGCCAGCAGCCGACAGGGGCAAGAGACCCAGTACTTC. It encodes CASSRQGQETQYF.

V gene TRBV4-3 combines with J gene TRBJ2-7; 9 bases map to TRBD1. The germline V gene encodes CDR1 LGHNA and CDR2 YSLEER. This CDR3 is built from 16 residues. Losses at the gene ends were 2 bases for V and 3 bases for J; bases not matched to a gene: 8. This CDR3 reads CASSQSRTGENYEQYF. DNA for the CDR3: TGCGCCAGCAGCCAATCACGGACAGGGGAAAACTACGAGCAGTACTTC.

The chain has TRBV4-1 and TRBJ2-4; the D is unclear. Trimming shortened V by 1 base and J by 5 bases, and 6 bases separated the two germline ends. The CDR3 is 13 residues long. Germline lookup yields CDR1 MGHRA and CDR2 YSYEKL. CDR3 coding DNA: TGCGCCAGCAGCCAAGTAGTAGAAAACATTCAGTACTTC. Protein product: CASSQVVENIQYF.

V gene TRBV6-5 combines with J gene TRBJ2-7; 9 bases are shared with TRBD1. The germline CDR1 and CDR2 sequences are MNHEY and SVGAGI. The CDR3 extends over 13 amino acids. V lost 10 bases to trimming and J lost 2 bases; unmatched junction nucleotides: 6. In DNA, the CDR3 is TGTGCCATTAGGACAGGGGCGACCTACGAGCAGTACTTC. It specifies CAIRTGATYEQYF.

The chain links TRBV14 to TRBJ2-7, with D unresolved. CDR3 size: 13 residues. Germline V gene sequence: CDR1 SGHDN, CDR2 FVKESK. Between the trimmed V and J ends, which lost 4 bases and 1 base, there was a span of 8 bases. Here the CDR3 reads CASSPDGSYEQYF. CDR3 nucleotide sequence: TGTGCCAGCAGCCCGGACGGGTCCTACGAGCAGTACTTC.

The chain joins TRBV19 to TRBJ1-2, with unresolved D. CDR1 LNHDA and CDR2 SQIVND come from the germline V gene (reference sequence). Trimming took 4 bases from V and 7 from J, leaving 16 bases between them. CDR3 length equals 14 residues. This CDR3 is CASSTSPGSTGYTF. CDR3 in DNA: TGTGCCAGTAGTACGTCTCCGGGTTCAACTGGCTACACCTTC.

The chain recombines TRBV28 with TRBJ2-5; 7 nucleotides agree with TRBD2. From germline, CDR1 is MDHEN and CDR2 SYDVKM. This CDR3 spans 16 amino acids. The junction had 10 bases not matched to a gene; V was cut back by 6 bases and J by 0 bases. The DNA of the CDR3 is TGTGCCAGCAGCTCCGTACTAGCGAATTACCAAGAGACCCAGTACTTC. Its translation: CASSSVLANYQETQYF. Supplemented by reference TRBV28 and TRBJ2-5, the full variable domain reads DVKVTQSSRYLVKRTGEKVFLECVQDMDHENMFWYRQDPGLGLRLIYFSYDVKMKEKGDIPEGYSVSREKKERFSLILESASTNQTSMYLCASSSVLANYQETQYFGPGTRLLVL.

The chain combines TRBV28 with TRBJ1-1, with D hard to call. The V end was cut by 6 bases, the J end by 5 bases, with 25 bases between. Per germline, CDR1 MDHEN and CDR2 SYDVKM. CDR3 length: 17 residues. The CDR3 DNA reads as TGTGCCAGCAGGAGTCATACAGACCCTCGGAGCTCTACTGAAGCTTTCTTT. Amino acid sequence: CASRSHTDPRSSTEAFF.

The chain joins TRBV5-6 to TRBJ1-5, with 8 bases aligning to TRBD1. This CDR3 has 15 residues. V dropped 5 bases and J dropped 0; count of bases not matched to a gene: 4. CDR1 is SGHDT and CDR2 is YYEEEE in the germline V gene. CDR3 sequence: CASSTGGGSNQPQHF. CDR3 in DNA: TGTGCCAGCAGTACAGGGGGTGGTAGCAATCAGCCCCAGCATTTT.

CDR3 nucleotides: TGTGCCAGCTCCCCCCAGGGACTTGAAAAACTGTTTTTT. It specifies CASSPQGLEKLFF. V usage is TRBV2 and J usage is TRBJ1-4; possibly TRBD1 for D (5 bases). The germline V gene encodes CDR1 SNHLY and CDR2 FYNNEI. V lost 8 bases and J lost 7, with 14 bases in between. The CDR3 extends over 13 amino acids. Full variable domain (remainder filled in from reference TRBV2 and TRBJ1-4): EPEVTQTPSHQVTQMGQEVILRCVPISNHLYFYWYRQILGQKVEFLVSFYNNEISEKSEIFDDQFSVERPDGSNFTLKIRSTKLEDSAMYFCASSPQGLEKLFFGSGTQLSVL.

This chain uses TRBV10-3 with TRBJ1-4, with D maybe TRBD1 (5 bases). Germline-derived CDR1 and CDR2 are ENHRY and SYGVKD. The CDR3 totals 15 residues. With 4 bases removed from V and 6 bases from J, the gap between germline ends came to 15 bases. The CDR3 reads CAISASSGTDEKLFF. CDR3 coding DNA: TGTGCCATCAGTGCGTCAAGCGGGACGGATGAAAAACTGTTTTTT.

This chain connects TRBV7-9 to TRBJ2-5; 7 bases match TRBD2. The V segment lost 2 bases and the J segment 3 bases; nucleotides outside the gene matches: 3. CDR3 length equals 14 residues. CDR1 is SEHNR, CDR2 FQNEAQ, per germline (reference sequence). CDR3 in amino acids: CASSLNAGEETQYF. The CDR3 bases are TGTGCCAGCAGCTTAAATGCGGGAGAAGAGACCCAGTACTTC.

This clone has only one observation. This chain joins TRBV7-9 and TRBJ1-2; possible D gene TRBD1, 6 bases. Per the germline V gene, CDR1 is SEHNR and CDR2 is FQNEAQ (reference sequence). The CDR3 extends over 14 amino acids. Trimming pared 1 base from V and 4 bases from J, leaving 10 bases between. CDR3 nucleotide sequence: TGTGCCAGCAGCTTAGACAGGGAAGCCTATGGCTACACCTTC. This codes for CASSLDREAYGYTF.

The CDR3: CASSQDGRSSYNEQFF. In nucleotides, the CDR3 is TGCGCCAGCAGCCAAGATGGGCGGAGCTCCTACAATGAGCAGTTCTTC. The chain has TRBV4-3 and TRBJ2-1; D unclear. This CDR3 region has 16 residues. The ends were cut back, 0 bases at V and 0 bases at J, with 9 bases in the middle. Germline assignment: CDR1 LGHNA and CDR2 YSLEER.

The V and J genes are TRBV6-1 and TRBJ2-1; no definite D call. Germline CDR1 reads MNHNS; CDR2 reads SASEGT. This CDR3 spans 12 amino acids. V shed 2 bases and J shed 7 bases, with 6 bases lying between them. CDR3 residues: CASSEYQNEQFF. The DNA for the CDR3 is TGTGCCAGCAGTGAATACCAGAATGAGCAGTTCTTC.